This TCR beta chain came from a study of OX40 agonist ivuxolimab in advanced cancers. Study at large: Of the patients, three showed partial responses, one with hepatocellular carcinoma and two with cutaneous melanoma.

Libraries were prepared by immunoSEQ multiplex PCR; TCRdb keeps only in-frame clonotypes and omits some of them. The table records tens of thousands of clones, 88% of them present only once. Study-level points and caveats: CD8+ T cells (on average) carried more expanded clones than CD4+ T cells.

About this clone: Antigen: not known.

CDR1 and CDR2 (germline): MNHNS, SASEGT. With 1 base removed from V and 2 bases from J, the gap between germline ends came to 11 bases. The CDR3 covers 15 residues. The clonotype originates from an adult with an advanced solid tumor such as melanoma, head and neck, liver or kidney cancer. The chain is built from TRBV6-1 and TRBJ1-2; D is uncertain. This sample comprised CD4+ or CD8+ T cells sorted from blood, obtained in a trial of the OX40 agonist ivuxolimab. For the CDR3, the DNA is TGTGCCAGCAGTGAAGATTTGGGGAGGAACTATGGCTACACCTTC. This sequence encodes CASSEDLGRNYGYTF.